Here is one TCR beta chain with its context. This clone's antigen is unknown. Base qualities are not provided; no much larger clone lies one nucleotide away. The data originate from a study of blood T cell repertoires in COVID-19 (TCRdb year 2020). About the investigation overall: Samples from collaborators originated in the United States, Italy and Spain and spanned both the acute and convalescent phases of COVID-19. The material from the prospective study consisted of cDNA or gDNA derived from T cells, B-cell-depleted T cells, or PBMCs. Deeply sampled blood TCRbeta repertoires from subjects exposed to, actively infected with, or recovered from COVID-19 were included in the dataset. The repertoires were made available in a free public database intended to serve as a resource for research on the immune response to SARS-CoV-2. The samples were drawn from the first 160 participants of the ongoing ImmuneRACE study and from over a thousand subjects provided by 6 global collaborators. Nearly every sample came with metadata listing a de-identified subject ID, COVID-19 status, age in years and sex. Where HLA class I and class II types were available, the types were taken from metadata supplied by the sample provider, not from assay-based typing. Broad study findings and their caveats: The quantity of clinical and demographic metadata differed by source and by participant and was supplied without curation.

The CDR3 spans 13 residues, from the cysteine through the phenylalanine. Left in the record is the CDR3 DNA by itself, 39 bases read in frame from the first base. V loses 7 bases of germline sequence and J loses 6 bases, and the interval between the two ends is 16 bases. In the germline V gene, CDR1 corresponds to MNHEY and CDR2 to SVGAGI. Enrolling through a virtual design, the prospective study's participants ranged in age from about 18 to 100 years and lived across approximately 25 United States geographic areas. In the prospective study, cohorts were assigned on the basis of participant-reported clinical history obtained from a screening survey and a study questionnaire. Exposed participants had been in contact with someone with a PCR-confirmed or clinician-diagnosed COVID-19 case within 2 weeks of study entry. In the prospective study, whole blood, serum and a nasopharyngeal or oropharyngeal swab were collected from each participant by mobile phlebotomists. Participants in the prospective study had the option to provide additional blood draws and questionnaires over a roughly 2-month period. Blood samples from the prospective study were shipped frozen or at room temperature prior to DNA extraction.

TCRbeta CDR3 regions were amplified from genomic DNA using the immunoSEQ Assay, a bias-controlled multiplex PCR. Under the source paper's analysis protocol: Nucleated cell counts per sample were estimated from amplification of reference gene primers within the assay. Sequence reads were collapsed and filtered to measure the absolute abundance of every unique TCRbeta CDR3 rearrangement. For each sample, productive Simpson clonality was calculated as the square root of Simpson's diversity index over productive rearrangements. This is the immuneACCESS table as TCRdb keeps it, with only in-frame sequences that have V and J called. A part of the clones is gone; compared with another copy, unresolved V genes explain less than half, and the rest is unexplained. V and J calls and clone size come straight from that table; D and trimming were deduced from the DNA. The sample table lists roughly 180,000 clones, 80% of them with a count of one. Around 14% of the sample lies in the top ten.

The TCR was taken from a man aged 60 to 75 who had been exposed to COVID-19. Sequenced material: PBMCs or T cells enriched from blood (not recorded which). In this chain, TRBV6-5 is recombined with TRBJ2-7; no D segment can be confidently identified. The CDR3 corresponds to CASKPGIVGEQYF. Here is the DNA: TGTGCCAGCAAACCGGGTATTGTCGGCGAGCAGTACTTC.